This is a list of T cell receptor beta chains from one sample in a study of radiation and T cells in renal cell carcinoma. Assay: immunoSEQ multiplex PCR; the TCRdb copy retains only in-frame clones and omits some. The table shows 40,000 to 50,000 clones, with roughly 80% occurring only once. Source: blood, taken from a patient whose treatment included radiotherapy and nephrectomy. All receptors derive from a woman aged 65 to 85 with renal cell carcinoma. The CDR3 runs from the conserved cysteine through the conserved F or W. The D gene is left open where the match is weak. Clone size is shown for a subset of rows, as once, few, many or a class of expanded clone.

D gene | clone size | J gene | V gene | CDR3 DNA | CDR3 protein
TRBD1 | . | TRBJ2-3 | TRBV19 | TGTGCCACGGGGCGAGGACAGGGAGCAGATACGCAGTATTTT | CATGRGQGADTQYF
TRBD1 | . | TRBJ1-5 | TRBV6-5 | TGTGCCAGCCGACAGGGAACTGGACAGCCCCAGCATTTT | CASRQGTGQPQHF
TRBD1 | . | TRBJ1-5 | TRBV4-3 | TGCGCCAGCAGCCAAGATCGGGGGGAATCGACAGGGGGAATTAACAATCAGCCCCAGCATTTT | CASSQDRGESTGGINNQPQHF
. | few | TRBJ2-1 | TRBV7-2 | TGTGCCAGCAGCTTATCGGGAGAGCAGTTCTTC | CASSLSGEQFF
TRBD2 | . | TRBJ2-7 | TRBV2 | TGTGCCAGCACGTTTGGACTAGCGGGGGCCCCCAGCTCCTACGAGCAGTACTTC | CASTFGLAGAPSSYEQYF
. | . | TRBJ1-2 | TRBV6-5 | TGTGCCACCTCGAGAGGGGACTATGGCTACACCTTC | CATSRGDYGYTF
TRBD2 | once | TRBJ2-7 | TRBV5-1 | TGCGCCAGCAGCGGGACTAGCGGGAGGAACTACGAGCAGTACTTC | CASSGTSGRNYEQYF
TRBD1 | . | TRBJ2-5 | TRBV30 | TGTGCCTGGAGTGTACCGGGACGGCAGGACAGGGAGACCCAGTACTTC | CAWSVPGRQDRETQYF
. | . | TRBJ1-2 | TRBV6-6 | TGTGCCAGCAGACGTCAGGAGGGGCATGGCTACACCTTC | CASRRQEGHGYTF
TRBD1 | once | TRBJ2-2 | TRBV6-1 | TGTGCCAGCAGTGAAGGAGCCGCAGGGGGTTTCGGCGGGGAGCTGTTTTTT | CASSEGAAGGFGGELFF
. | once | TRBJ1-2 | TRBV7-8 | TGTGCCAGCAGCTTGGGGTCGGGGCGCTATGGCTACACCTTC | CASSLGSGRYGYTF
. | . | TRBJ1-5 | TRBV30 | TGTGCCTGGAGTGCAGGGATCAATCAGCCCCAGCATTTT | CAWSAGINQPQHF
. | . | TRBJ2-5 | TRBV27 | TGTGCCAGCAGTTTCGAGGGCAGGGGTGAGACCCAGTACTTC | CASSFEGRGETQYF
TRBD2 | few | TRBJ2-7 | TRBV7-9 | TGTGCCAGCAGCTTAGCGGGACTAGCGAGGGAGCAGTACTTC | CASSLAGLAREQYF
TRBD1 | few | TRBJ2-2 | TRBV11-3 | TGTGCCAGCAGCATTGCCGGGACAGGGGCCGGGGAGCTGTTTTTT | CASSIAGTGAGELFF
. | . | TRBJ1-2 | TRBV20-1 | TGCAGGGTAACAGGAGATTATGGCTACACCTTC | CRVTGDYGYTF
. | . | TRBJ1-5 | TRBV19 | TGTGCCAGTAATTTAGGACAGAGTAGCAATCAGCCCCAGCATTTT | CASNLGQSSNQPQHF
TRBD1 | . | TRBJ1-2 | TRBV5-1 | TGCGCCAGCAGCGGAACAGGGGACCCTTCTAACTATGGCTACACCTTC | CASSGTGDPSNYGYTF
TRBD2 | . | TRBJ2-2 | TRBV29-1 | TGCAGCGCCCTCGGGACTAGCGGGAGGTCGAACACCGGGGAGCTGTTTTTT | CSALGTSGRSNTGELFF
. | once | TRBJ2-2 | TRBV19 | TGTGCCAGTACCCAAGGACAGTACACCGGGGAGCTGTTTTTT | CASTQGQYTGELFF
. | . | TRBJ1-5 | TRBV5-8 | TGTGCCAGCAGGGTCTATAGCAATCAGCCCCAGCATTTT | CASRVYSNQPQHF
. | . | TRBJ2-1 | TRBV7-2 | TGTGCCAGCAGCCCTCAATCGGTAGGAGGGCGCAATGAGCAGTTCTTC | CASSPQSVGGRNEQFF
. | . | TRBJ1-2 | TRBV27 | TGTGCCAGCAGTTGGGACATTAACTATGGCTACACCTTC | CASSWDINYGYTF